This is a list of T cell receptor beta chains from one sample in a study of blood T cells in healthy people across ages. Via MiXCR, TCRdb re-called the 5' RACE reads, giving one row per CDR3 protein. The table lists approximately 770,000 distinct CDR3 sequences, 58% of them singletons. Sequencing was done on a sample of blood. Every receptor here comes from a man aged 30 to 45 in good health. The CDR3 runs from the conserved cysteine through the conserved F or W. Fields, in order: D gene, V gene, clone size, J gene, CDR3 protein, CDR3 DNA. D genes are given only for firm matches. Clone size appears in some rows only: once, few, many, or a class for an expanded clone.

d_call: .
v_call: TRBV15
clone_size: .
j_call: TRBJ2-7
cdr3_aa: CATSSRMGSYEQYF
cdr3_nt: TGTGCCACCAGCAGTCGCATGGGATCCTACGAGCAGTACTTC

d_call: TRBD2
v_call: TRBV7-2
clone_size: few
j_call: TRBJ2-7
cdr3_aa: CASSRTRSEQYF
cdr3_nt: TGTGCCAGCAGCCGGACTAGATCCGAGCAGTACTTC

d_call: .
v_call: TRBV7-2
clone_size: .
j_call: TRBJ2-7
cdr3_aa: CASSEPRGSDEQYF
cdr3_nt: TGTGCCAGCAGCGAGCCCAGGGGATCGGACGAGCAGTACTTC

d_call: TRBD2
v_call: TRBV11-2
clone_size: .
j_call: TRBJ2-5
cdr3_aa: CASRWTSGGWYQETQYF
cdr3_nt: TGTGCCAGCAGGTGGACTAGCGGGGGGTGGTACCAAGAGACCCAGTACTTC

d_call: .
v_call: TRBV28
clone_size: few
j_call: TRBJ1-1
cdr3_aa: CASSSIWVVAEAFF
cdr3_nt: TGTGCCAGCAGTTCAATTTGGGTAGTGGCTGAAGCTTTCTTT

d_call: .
v_call: TRBV20-1
clone_size: few
j_call: TRBJ2-5
cdr3_aa: CSARDLTGSEEQYF
cdr3_nt: TGCAGTGCTAGAGATCTTACGGGTTCGGAGGAGCAGTACTTC

d_call: .
v_call: TRBV3-1
clone_size: once
j_call: TRBJ1-4
cdr3_aa: CASSRGIGAEKLFF
cdr3_nt: TGTGCCAGCAGCCGAGGAATAGGTGCTGAAAAACTGTTTTTT

d_call: TRBD1
v_call: TRBV6-6
clone_size: .
j_call: TRBJ1-6
cdr3_aa: CASFPRGQNSPLHF
cdr3_nt: TGTGCCAGCTTCCCTCGGGGACAGAATTCGCCCCTCCACTTT

d_call: TRBD1
v_call: TRBV29-1
clone_size: .
j_call: TRBJ2-7
cdr3_aa: CSARPGTADEQYF
cdr3_nt: TGCAGCGCACGACCCGGGACAGCAGACGAGCAGTACTTC

d_call: TRBD2
v_call: TRBV29-1
clone_size: few
j_call: TRBJ2-1
cdr3_aa: CSASFSGRTVEQFF
cdr3_nt: TGCAGCGCCTCTTTTAGCGGGAGAACGGTTGAGCAGTTCTTC